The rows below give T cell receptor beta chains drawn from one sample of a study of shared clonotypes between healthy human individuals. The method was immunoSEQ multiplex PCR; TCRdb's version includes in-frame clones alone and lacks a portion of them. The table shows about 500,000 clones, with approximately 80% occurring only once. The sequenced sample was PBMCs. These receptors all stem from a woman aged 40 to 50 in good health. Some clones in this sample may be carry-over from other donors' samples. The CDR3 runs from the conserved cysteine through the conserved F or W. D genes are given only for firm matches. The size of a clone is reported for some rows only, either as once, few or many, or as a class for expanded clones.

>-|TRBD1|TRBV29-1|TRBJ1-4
CSVVGQGYEKLFF
TGCAGCGTGGTGGGACAGGGTTATGAAAAACTGTTTTTT
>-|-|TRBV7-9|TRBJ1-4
CASSPESGTLLFF
TGTGCCAGCAGCCCAGAATCCGGGACCCTCTTGTTTTTT
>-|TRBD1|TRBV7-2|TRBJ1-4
CASSLGQRATNEKLFF
TGTGCCAGCAGCTTGGGACAGAGAGCAACTAATGAAAAACTGTTTTTT
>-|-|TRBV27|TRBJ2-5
CASSLFWAGRETQYF
TGTGCCAGCAGTTTATTTTGGGCGGGAAGGGAGACCCAGTACTTC
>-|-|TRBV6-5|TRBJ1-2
CASSYSMGGGDYGYTF
TGTGCCAGCAGTTACTCGATGGGTGGGGGGGACTATGGCTACACCTTC
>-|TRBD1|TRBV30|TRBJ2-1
CAWSQPETGAFF
TGTGCCTGGAGTCAACCGGAGACAGGGGCGTTCTTC
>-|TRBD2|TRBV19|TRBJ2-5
CASSTRTSGTEETQYF
TGTGCCAGTAGTACCAGGACTAGCGGAACAGAAGAGACCCAGTACTTC
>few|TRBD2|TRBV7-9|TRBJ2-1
CASSGGTSPRGEQFF
TGTGCCAGCAGCGGTGGGACTAGCCCAAGGGGTGAGCAGTTCTTC
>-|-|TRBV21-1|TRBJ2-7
CASSKGAGGSGEQYF
TGTGCCAGCAGCAAAGGCGCAGGGGGCTCGGGCGAGCAGTACTTC
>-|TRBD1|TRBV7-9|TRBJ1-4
CASSPFPGTGGEKLFF
TGTGCCAGCAGCCCGTTTCCCGGGACAGGGGGTGAAAAACTGTTTTTT